The 3 T cell receptor beta chains below were found in one sample sequenced in a study of T cell responses to AZD1222 COVID-19 vaccine. The method was immunoSEQ multiplex PCR; TCRdb's version includes in-frame clones alone and lacks a portion of them. Of 72,000 or so clones listed, roughly 87% are singletons. Here the sequenced sample was peripheral blood, taken 28 days after the second AZD1222 dose. The receptor source for this set is an adult who received the AZD1222 COVID-19 vaccine.

V and J are TRBV5-1 and TRBJ1-4, with TRBD1 matching 7 bases. The CDR3 spans 14 residues. V shed 2 bases and J 6 bases; nucleotides not matched to a gene: 4. Germline V gene data show CDR1 as SGHRS and CDR2 as YFSETQ. The CDR3 nucleotides read TGCGCCAGCAGCTTCGACAGGGCGGATGAAAAACTGTTTTTT. As protein: CASSFDRADEKLFF.

The CDR3 spells CASSLGVLGTENQPQHF. The CDR3 DNA is TGTGCCAGCAGCTTAGGGGTGCTTGGGACAGAGAATCAGCCCCAGCATTTT. The chain carries TRBV7-9 and TRBJ1-5; 7 nucleotides line up with TRBD1. The germline CDR1 and CDR2 sequences are SEHNR and FQNEAQ (reference sequence). The trim removed 1 base at V and 4 bases at J, leaving 10 bases unmatched. The CDR3 is made up of 17 amino acids.

This chain connects TRBV11-2 to TRBJ1-1; no clear D. There are 15 residues in the CDR3. V shed 1 base and J shed 1 base, with 10 bases lying between them. Looked up from germline, CDR1 is SGHAT and CDR2 is FQNNGV. The CDR3 region is CASSLVGVTNTEAFF. CDR3 DNA sequence: TGTGCCAGCAGCTTAGTGGGAGTTACGAACACTGAAGCTTTCTTT.